This TCR beta chain was sequenced in a study of regulatory T cells in long-lasting Graves disease. Many counts were recorded for this clonotype. Time point described: newly diagnosed GD, antithyroid drugs for less than 3 months. Scientists built the TCR library using RNA that was extracted from PBMCs. Investigators prepared the TCR beta libraries by applying iRepertoire HTBI primers and Arm-PCR of CDR3 regions. TCRdb analysed the multiplex PCR reads with MiXCR anew, one entry per CDR3 protein. This table holds 400,000 to 500,000 distinct CDR3 sequences, about 15% found once. This sample also appeared in a second study, on T cells in Graves' hyperthyroidism and ophthalmopathy.

The TCR was taken from a woman under 40 with Graves disease. Sequences were derived from peripheral blood mononuclear cells (PBMCs), sampled at new diagnosis, from a patient treated with antithyroid drugs.

CDR3 region: CASSQGLSTGTGEYF. The CDR3 coding sequence is TGCGCCAGCAGCCAAGGCCTGAGCACCGGGACCGGCGAGTATTTT. V is TRBV4-1 and J is TRBJ2-3, with D perhaps matching TRBD1 or TRBD2 (5 bases each). Germline CDR1 MGHRA, CDR2 YSYEKL. The CDR3 contains 15 residues. V gave up 1 base and J gave up 13 bases, with 21 bases separating them.